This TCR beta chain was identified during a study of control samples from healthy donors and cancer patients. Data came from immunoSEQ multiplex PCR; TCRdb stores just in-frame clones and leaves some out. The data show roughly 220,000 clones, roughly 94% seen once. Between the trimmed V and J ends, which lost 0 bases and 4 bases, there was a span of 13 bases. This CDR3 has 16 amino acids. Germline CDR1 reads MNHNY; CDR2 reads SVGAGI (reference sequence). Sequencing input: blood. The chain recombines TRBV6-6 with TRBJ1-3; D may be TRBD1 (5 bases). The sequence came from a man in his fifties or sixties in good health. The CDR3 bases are TGTGCCAGCAGTTACTCGTCCGGGACCGGAGGAAACACCATATATTTT. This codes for CASSYSSGTGGNTIYF.